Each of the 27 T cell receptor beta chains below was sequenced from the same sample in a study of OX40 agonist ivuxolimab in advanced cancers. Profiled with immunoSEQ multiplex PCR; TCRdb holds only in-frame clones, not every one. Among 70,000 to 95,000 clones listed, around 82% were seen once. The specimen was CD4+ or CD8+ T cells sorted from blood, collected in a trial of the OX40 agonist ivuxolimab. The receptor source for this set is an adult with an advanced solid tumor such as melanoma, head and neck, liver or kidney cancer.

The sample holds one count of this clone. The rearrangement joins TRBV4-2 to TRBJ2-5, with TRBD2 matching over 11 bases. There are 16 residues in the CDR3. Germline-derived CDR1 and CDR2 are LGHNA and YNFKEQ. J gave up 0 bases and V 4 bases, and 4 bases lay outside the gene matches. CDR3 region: CASSLGLAAYQETQYF. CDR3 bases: TGTGCCAGCAGCCTGGGACTAGCGGCGTACCAAGAGACCCAGTACTTC.

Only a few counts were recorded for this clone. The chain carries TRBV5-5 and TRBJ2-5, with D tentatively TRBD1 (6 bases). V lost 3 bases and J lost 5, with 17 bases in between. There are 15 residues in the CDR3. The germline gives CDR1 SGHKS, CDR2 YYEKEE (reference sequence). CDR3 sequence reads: CASSSTTGWGETQYF. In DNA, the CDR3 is TGTGCCAGCAGCTCCACTACAGGGTGGGGGGAGACCCAGTACTTC.

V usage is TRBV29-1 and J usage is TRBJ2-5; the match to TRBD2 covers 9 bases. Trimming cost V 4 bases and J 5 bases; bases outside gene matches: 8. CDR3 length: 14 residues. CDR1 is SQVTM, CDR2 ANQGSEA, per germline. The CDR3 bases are TGCAGCGTTGGGTCTAGCGGGGTTCGGGAGACCCAGTACTTC. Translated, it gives CSVGSSGVRETQYF. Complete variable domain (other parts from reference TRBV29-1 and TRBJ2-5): SAVISQKPSRDICQRGTSLTIQCQVDSQVTMMFWYRQQPGQSLTLIATANQGSEATYESGFVIDKFPISRPNLTFSTLTVSNMSPEDSSIYLCSVGSSGVRETQYFGPGTRLLVL.

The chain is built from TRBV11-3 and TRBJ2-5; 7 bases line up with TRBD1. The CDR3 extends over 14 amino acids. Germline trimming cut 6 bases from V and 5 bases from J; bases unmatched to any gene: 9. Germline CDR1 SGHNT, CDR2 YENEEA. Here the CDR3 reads CASRLTGDGETQYF. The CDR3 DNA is TGTGCCAGCAGACTCACAGGGGATGGGGAGACCCAGTACTTC. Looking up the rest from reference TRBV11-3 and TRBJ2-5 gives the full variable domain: EAGVVQSPRYKIIEKKQPVAFWCNPISGHNTLYWYLQNLGQGPELLIRYENEEAVDDSQLPKDRFSAERLKGVDSTLKIQPAELGDSAVYLCASRLTGDGETQYFGPGTRLLVL.

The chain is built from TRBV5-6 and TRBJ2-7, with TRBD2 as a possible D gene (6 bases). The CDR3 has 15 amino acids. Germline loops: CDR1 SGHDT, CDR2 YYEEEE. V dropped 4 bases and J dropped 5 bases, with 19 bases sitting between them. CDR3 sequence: CASSDPTRATHEQYF. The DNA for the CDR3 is TGTGCCAGCAGCGACCCGACTAGGGCGACGCACGAGCAGTACTTC.

The CDR3 region has the DNA TGTGCCAGCAGATCATCGGGGGGCCCTGAAGCTTTCTTT. It translates to CASRSSGGPEAFF. The chain has TRBV28 and TRBJ1-1; tentatively, D is TRBD1 (6 bases). The V end lost 6 bases, the J end lost 6 bases, and 14 bases lay between the germline ends. CDR1 MDHEN and CDR2 SYDVKM come from the germline V gene. The CDR3 loop spans 13 amino acids.

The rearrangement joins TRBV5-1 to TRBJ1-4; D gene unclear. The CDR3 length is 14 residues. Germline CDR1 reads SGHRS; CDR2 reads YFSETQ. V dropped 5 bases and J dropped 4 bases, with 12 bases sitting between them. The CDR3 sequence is CASRPVVGNEKLFF. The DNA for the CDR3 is TGCGCCAGCAGACCTGTTGTGGGTAATGAAAAACTGTTTTTT.

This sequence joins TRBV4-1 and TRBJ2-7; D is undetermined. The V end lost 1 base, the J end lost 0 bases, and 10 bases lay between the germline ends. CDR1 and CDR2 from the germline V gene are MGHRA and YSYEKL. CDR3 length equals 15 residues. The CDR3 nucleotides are TGCGCCAGCAGCCAAGGGCTACCCATCTCCTACGAGCAGTACTTC. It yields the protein CASSQGLPISYEQYF.

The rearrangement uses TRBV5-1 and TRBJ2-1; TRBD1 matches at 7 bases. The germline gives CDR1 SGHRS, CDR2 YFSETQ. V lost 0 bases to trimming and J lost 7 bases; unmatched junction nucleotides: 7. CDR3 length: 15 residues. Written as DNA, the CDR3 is TGCGCCAGCAGCTTGGCAGGGGGTATCGGTAATGAGCAGTTCTTC. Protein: CASSLAGGIGNEQFF.

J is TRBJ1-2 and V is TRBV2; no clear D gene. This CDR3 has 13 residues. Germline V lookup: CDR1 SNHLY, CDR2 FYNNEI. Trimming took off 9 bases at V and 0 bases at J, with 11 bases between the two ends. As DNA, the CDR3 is TGTGCCAGTCGGACTGACTCTAACTATGGCTACACCTTC. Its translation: CASRTDSNYGYTF.

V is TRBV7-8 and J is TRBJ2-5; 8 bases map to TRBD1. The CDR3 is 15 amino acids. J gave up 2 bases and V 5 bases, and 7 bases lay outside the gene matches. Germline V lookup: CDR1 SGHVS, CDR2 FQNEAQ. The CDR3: CASSPIDRGQETQYF. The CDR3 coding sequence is TGTGCCAGCAGCCCCATCGACAGGGGTCAAGAGACCCAGTACTTC.

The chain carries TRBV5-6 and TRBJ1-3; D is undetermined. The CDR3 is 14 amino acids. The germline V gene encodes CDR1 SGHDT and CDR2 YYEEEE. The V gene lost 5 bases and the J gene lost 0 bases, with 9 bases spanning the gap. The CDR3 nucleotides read TGTGCCAGCAGTAACTCACCCTCTGGAAACACCATATATTTT. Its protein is CASSNSPSGNTIYF.

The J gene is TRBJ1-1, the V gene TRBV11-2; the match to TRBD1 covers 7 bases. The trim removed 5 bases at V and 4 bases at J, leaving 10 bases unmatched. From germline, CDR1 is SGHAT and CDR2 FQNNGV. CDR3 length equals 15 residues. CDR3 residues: CASSPRRQGGTEAFF. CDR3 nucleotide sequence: TGTGCCAGCAGCCCCCGTCGACAGGGTGGCACTGAAGCTTTCTTT.

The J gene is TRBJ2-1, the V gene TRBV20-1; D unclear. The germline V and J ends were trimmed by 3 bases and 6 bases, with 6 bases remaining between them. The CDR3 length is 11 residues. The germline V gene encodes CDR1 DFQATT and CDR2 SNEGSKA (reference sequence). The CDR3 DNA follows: TGCAGTGCTAGGTTCGCCAATGAGCAGTTCTTC. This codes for CSARFANEQFF.

CDR3 sequence (DNA): TGTGCCAGCACTATGGAGGAGCTGCAAGAGACCCAGTACTTC. Translation: CASTMEELQETQYF. This sequence joins TRBV5-5 and TRBJ2-5; D may be TRBD2 (5 bases). From germline, CDR1 is SGHKS and CDR2 YYEKEE (reference sequence). The ends were cut back, 6 bases at V and 2 bases at J, with 14 bases in the middle. The CDR3 extends over 14 amino acids.

The CDR3 region is CASAQAGGRGDTQYF. Here the CDR3 DNA reads TGCGCCAGCGCTCAAGCGGGGGGTCGAGGAGATACGCAGTATTTT. The chain is built from TRBV5-1 and TRBJ2-3, with 9 bases aligning to TRBD2. Per germline, CDR1 SGHRS and CDR2 YFSETQ. CDR3 size: 15 residues. V lost 7 bases to trimming and J lost 5 bases; unmatched junction nucleotides: 11.

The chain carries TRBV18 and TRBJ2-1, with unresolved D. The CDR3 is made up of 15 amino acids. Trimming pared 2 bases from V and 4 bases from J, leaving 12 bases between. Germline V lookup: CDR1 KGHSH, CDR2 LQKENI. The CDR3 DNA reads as TGTGCCAGCTCACCAGGCACCCAGAGGTACAATGAGCAGTTCTTC. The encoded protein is CASSPGTQRYNEQFF.

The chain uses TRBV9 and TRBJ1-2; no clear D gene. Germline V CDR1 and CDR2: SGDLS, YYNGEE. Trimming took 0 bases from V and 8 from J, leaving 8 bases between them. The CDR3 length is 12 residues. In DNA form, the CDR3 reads TGTGCCAGCAGCGTAGACGCGGGAGGCTACACCTTC. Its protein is CASSVDAGGYTF.

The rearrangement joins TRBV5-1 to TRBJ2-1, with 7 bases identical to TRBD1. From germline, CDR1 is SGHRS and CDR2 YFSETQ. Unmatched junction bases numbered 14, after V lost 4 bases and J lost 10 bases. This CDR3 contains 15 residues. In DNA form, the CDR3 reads TGCGCCAGCAGCCCTGACAGGGCCCTACTTAACGAGCAGTTCTTC. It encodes CASSPDRALLNEQFF.

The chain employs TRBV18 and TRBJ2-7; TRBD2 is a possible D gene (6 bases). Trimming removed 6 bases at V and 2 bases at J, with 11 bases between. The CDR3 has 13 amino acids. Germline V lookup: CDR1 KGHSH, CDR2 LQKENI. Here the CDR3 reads CASSSGPTYEQYF. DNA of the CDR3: TGTGCCAGCTCGAGCGGGCCCACCTACGAGCAGTACTTC.

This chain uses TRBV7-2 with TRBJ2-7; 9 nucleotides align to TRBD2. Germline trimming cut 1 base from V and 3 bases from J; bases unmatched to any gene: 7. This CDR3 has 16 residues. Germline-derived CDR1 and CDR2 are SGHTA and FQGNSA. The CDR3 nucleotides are TGTGCCAGCAGCTTAGGGATAGCGGGAGCGCGCTACGAGCAGTACTTC. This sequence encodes CASSLGIAGARYEQYF.

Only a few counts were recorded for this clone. The CDR3 reads CASSSQPGERSPLHF. The CDR3 bases are TGTGCCAGCAGTTCCCAGCCGGGGGAGCGGTCACCCCTCCACTTT. V is TRBV6-5 and J is TRBJ1-6, with D perhaps TRBD1 (5 bases). CDR1 and CDR2 from the germline V gene are MNHEY and SVGAGI. V dropped 4 bases and J dropped 10 bases, with 17 bases sitting between them. The CDR3 has 15 amino acids.

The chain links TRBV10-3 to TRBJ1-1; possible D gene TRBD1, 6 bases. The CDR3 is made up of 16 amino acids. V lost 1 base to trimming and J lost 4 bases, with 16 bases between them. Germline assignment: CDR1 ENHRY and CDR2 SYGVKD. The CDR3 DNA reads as TGTGCCATCAGTGAGTTACCCCAGGGGAGTGGCACTGAAGCTTTCTTT. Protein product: CAISELPQGSGTEAFF.

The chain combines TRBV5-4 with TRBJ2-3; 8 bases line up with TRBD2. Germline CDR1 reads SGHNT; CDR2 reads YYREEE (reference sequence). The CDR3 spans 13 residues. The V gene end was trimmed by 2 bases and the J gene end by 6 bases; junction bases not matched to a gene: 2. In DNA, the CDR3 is TGTGCCAGCAGCTTTCCTAGCGGGGATACGCAGTATTTT. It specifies CASSFPSGDTQYF.

The CDR3 DNA sequence: TGTGCCAGTAGTATCTACAGGCCTAATCAGCCCCAGCATTTT. Protein sequence: CASSIYRPNQPQHF. This chain uses TRBV19 with TRBJ1-5, with D tentatively TRBD1 (5 bases). The CDR3 covers 14 residues. Germline assignment: CDR1 LNHDA and CDR2 SQIVND (reference sequence). Trimming pared 3 bases from V and 4 bases from J, leaving 10 bases between.

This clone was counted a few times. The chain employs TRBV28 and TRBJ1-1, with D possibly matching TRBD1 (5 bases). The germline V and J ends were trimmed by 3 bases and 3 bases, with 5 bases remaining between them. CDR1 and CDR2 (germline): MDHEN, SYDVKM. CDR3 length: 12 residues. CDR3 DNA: TGTGCCAGCAGTTTGGGGCACACTGAAGCTTTCTTT. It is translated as CASSLGHTEAFF.

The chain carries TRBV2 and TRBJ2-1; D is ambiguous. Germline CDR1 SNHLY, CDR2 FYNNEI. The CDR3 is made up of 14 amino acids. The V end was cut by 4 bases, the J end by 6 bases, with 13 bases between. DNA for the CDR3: TGTGCCAGCAGTGGGCTAAGCAGGCTCAATGAGCAGTTCTTC. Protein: CASSGLSRLNEQFF.